This T cell receptor (beta chain) is drawn from a study of CD4 T cells in relation to SARS-CoV-2 and coronaviruses (dated by TCRdb to the early 2020s). Looking at the study overall: In the ViraFEST assay, PBMCs were grown with antigen for around nine days, and TCR beta CDR3s were then sequenced to identify antigen-specific clonal expansions. Expansion assays from other donors in the study were sequenced with a different, Illumina-based TCR-beta assay. HLA restriction was mapped for shared crossreactive spike epitopes using patient-derived lymphoblastoid cell lines. The Adaptive Biotechnologies TCR-sequencing kit was used for samples from a few pre-COVID donors and for the naive versus memory experiments, whereas the other data were Illumina-based. An HIV-1 Nef peptide pool or a no-peptide culture served as the negative reference condition. At the level of individual TCR clonotypes, the study evaluated whether memory CD4+ T cells crossreact between the spike proteins of SARS-CoV-2 and those of common cold coronaviruses. What the research found in general, with its limitations: Because no donor provided both pre-pandemic and post-infection samples, tracing the source of pre-existing responses was limited. The study was limited by small numbers of patients and tested TCRs. In around two thirds of donors, memory CD4+ clonotypes turned up that crossrecognized SARS-CoV-2 and at least one common cold coronavirus spike. Because the crossreactivity analysis focused on spike protein, crossreactivity against other viral proteins was not assessed. Compared with monoreactive clones, crossreactive clones had significantly weaker SARS-CoV-2-driven expansion, a result consistent with antigenic imprinting.

As concerns this clone: The specificity of this receptor is unknown. No per-base quality is available; no much larger clone lies one base away.

The CDR3, from cysteine to phenylalanine, totals 15 residues. The read is trimmed to its CDR3 DNA, 45 bases read in frame from base 1. The junction shows trimming of 4 bases on V and 8 bases on J, and the gene matches do not reach 5 bases of it. The germline V gene provides CDR1 MRHNA and CDR2 SNTAGT. The library was made by the immunoSEQ multiplex PCR assay. The authors' pipeline ran thus. During preprocessing, nonproductive sequences were discarded, as were any CDR3s that did not begin with C, did not end with F or W, or were shorter than 7 amino acids. The MANAFEST web app identified antigen-specific clonotypes based on expansion compared with the reference and other culture wells. To be counted as positive, a clone had to show significant expansion compared with the reference culture, at an FDR below 0.05, in 2 of 3 replicate wells. To be called positive, a clone also had to show significant expansion compared with every other tandem well and an odds ratio greater than 5. After three terminal residues were trimmed from each end, CDR3 homology was quantified as pairwise Levenshtein distance using the stringdist R package. This is the immuneACCESS table as TCRdb keeps it, with only in-frame sequences that have V and J called. A part of the clones is gone; compared with another copy, unresolved V genes explain less than half, and the rest is unexplained. Clone size and V and J calls were adopted from that table, with D and trimming inferred from the DNA. For this sample the table gives approximately 16,000 clones, of which roughly 71% were detected only once. The ten top clones hold roughly 24% of the sample.

CD4+ T cells from unexposed donors were collected before the COVID-19 pandemic (2011-2018). The EasySep CD4+ T cell isolation kit was used to isolate CD4+ T cells once the cultures had run for about 10 days. Unexposed donor CD4+ T cells were tested for reactivity to SARS-CoV-2 S and N and four common cold coronavirus spike pools, as cell number allowed. Approximately 2 million PBMCs per well were cultured in IMDM with approximately 5% human AB serum and about 10 IU/ml IL-2. Half of the culture medium was replaced with fresh IL-2-containing medium on days 3 and 7. In general, every peptide culture condition was set up in three replicate wells. The leukapheresis product for the unexposed donors was obtained through commercial purchase. PBMCs were isolated from leukapheresis product or whole blood by Ficoll-Paque PLUS gradient centrifugation. PBMCs were either used fresh in the expansion assay or cryopreserved at -140 degrees C. The QIAamp Micro DNA Kit was used to extract genomic DNA from the CD4+ T cells.

The specimen was CD4+ T cells from PBMCs, cultured in vitro. The sequence was obtained from a human donor in good health. The rearranged segments are TRBV6-4 and TRBJ2-1, with 13 bases matching TRBD2. Here is the DNA: TGTGCCAGCAGTGTGACTAGCGGGAGGACTCATGAGCAGTTCTTC. It translates as CASSVTSGRTHEQFF.